The present entry profiles one T cell receptor (beta chain) with its context. It lacks a known antigen. No base qualities exist here, and no much larger clone lies one base off it. Thawed unstimulated PBMCs were stained for CD3, CD4 and CD8 and FACS-sorted into CD3+CD4+ and CD3+CD8+ populations. Each of the 8 studied subjects was randomized to immunosuppression withdrawal. The Qiagen DNeasy Blood and Tissue Kit was used for isolation of genomic DNA. Using immunoSEQ, frozen genomic DNA was subjected to high-throughput TCRbeta CDR3 sequencing, a process that included PCR amplification, mapping, bias correction and internal controls. As for how the authors treated the data: Productive rearrangements were kept, and unique TCRbeta sequences were defined by CDR3 nucleotide sequence plus V and J gene. For classification of a sequence as donor-reactive, at least 5-fold expansion in CFSE-low cells relative to unstimulated pre-transplant cells and a frequency of at least 0.01% were required. Minimum frequency thresholds were set for each subject on the basis of the unstimulated sample with the lowest template count, so that a detection power of at least 90% was ensured. Repertoire turnover was measured by Jensen-Shannon divergence between the top 1000 TCRbeta sequences post- and pre-transplant. Two-sided Fisher's exact tests were used to test for changes in the detection of donor-reactive sequences. TCRdb provides this immuneACCESS table in a form limited to in-frame rearrangements. Some clones are lacking; in checked studies, under half of them reflect an unresolved V gene, and why the rest are absent is not known. V and J calls and clone size are those listed in that table; D and trimming were worked out from the DNA. The sample data list under 60,000 clones, and around 70% of these were observed just once. The ten largest clones add up to roughly a tenth of the sample.

CDR1 is given as MNHEY and CDR2 as SVGAGI, both from the germline V gene. The CDR3 numbers 14 residues from cysteine through phenylalanine. CDR3 DNA is the only sequence kept; it has 42 bases, read in frame from the first base. The germline V end is reduced by 5 bases and the J end by 7 bases; junction bases left unmatched: 8. This specimen comes from a study of T cell clones after liver transplantation (dated by TCRdb to between 2017 and 2020). With respect to the entire study: The samples were obtained from ITN030ST, a randomized trial that attempted immunosuppression withdrawal within 2 years after liver transplantation. Tolerance meant complete immunosuppression withdrawal for at least one year without liver enzymes rising beyond twice the upper limit of normal. The study cohort included 8 liver transplant recipients, of whom 3 were classified as tolerant and 5 as non-tolerant. Of the eight recipients, a few were HCV-positive, while the remaining recipients had been transplanted for non-autoimmune, non-viral indications. Blood samples were collected pre-transplant, then pre-randomization ahead of withdrawal, and finally post-randomization once withdrawal had either been completed or failed. No induction therapy was given to the subjects, and standard immunosuppression was administered until randomization at 12-24 months post-transplant. Donor-reactive T cell clones were identified using TCRbeta sequencing after a pre-transplant mixed lymphocyte reaction and were then followed in post-transplant blood. Third party-reactive TCRbeta sequences from pre-transplant MLRs were also identified as an antigen-independent comparator for donor-reactive sequences. What the study reported, not specific to this receptor: When repertoire turnover was taken into account, detection of donor-reactive sequences was significantly reduced in 7 of 8 subjects for CD4 and in 8 of 8 subjects for CD8. Because of small, heterogeneous patient numbers and non-standardized post-transplant time points, the conclusions were only preliminary. Donor-reactive sequences decreased more than third party-reactive sequences, which suggests partial antigen-specific deletion that was not related to withdrawal success. Because no allograft tissue specimens were available, donor-reactive T cells may have migrated into the graft instead of being deleted. Circulating donor-reactive CD4 TCRbeta sequences fell significantly post-transplant in most of the 8 subjects, irrespective of tolerance or HCV status. In a couple of subjects, low numbers of available donor cells limited the measurable donor-reactive repertoire.

Specimen: CD4+ T cells from blood, collected at the 22-month timepoint. The TCR sequence derives from a human patient who received a liver transplant. Donor T cells from the graft may be present among the T cells after a transplant. The receptor chain draws on TRBV6-5 and TRBJ2-1; 7 central nucleotides agree with TRBD2. For the CDR3, the sequence is CASSPAGSGNEQFF. The DNA sequence reads TGTGCCAGCAGTCCAGCGGGGTCTGGGAATGAGCAGTTCTTC.